A single sample is the source of the 25 T cell receptor beta chains below, sequenced in a study of cytomegalovirus exposure and HLA in healthy donors. The primer mix had 60 Vbeta and 13 Jbeta primers. The repertoire was sequenced with immunoSEQ multiplex PCR; TCRdb's copy has only in-frame clones and lacks some. The sample shows around 130,000 clones, more than 60% of them seen only once. Sample: PBMCs. The receptors were gathered from a woman in her 40s in good health and CMV-seropositive.

The rearrangement links TRBV5-1 to TRBJ2-3, with D possibly matching TRBD1 (6 bases). The CDR3 consists of 13 residues. Trimming stripped 1 base from V and 3 bases from J, with 6 bases between. CDR1 and CDR2 from the germline V gene are SGHRS and YFSETQ. The CDR3 sequence: CASSLRGTDTQYF. The CDR3 coding sequence is TGCGCCAGCAGCTTGAGGGGGACAGATACGCAGTATTTT.

The genes are TRBV19 and TRBJ2-1; 7 bases are a match to TRBD2. This CDR3 region has 14 residues. The ends lost 4 bases at V and 6 bases at J; junction bases unmatched: 6. Germline values: CDR1 LNHDA, CDR2 SQIVND (reference sequence). CDR3 nucleotide sequence: TGTGCCAGTAGTAGGAGCGGGATTGTCAATGAGCAGTTCTTC. Its protein product is CASSRSGIVNEQFF.

This clone showed up just a few times. The chain couples TRBV27 to TRBJ2-1; 9 bases agree with TRBD2. Trimming removed 10 bases from V and 7 bases from J; junction bases left unmatched: 11. The germline V gene encodes CDR1 MNHEY and CDR2 SMNVEV (reference sequence). The CDR3 contains 14 residues. CDR3 residues: CAISGSQGWNEQFF. The CDR3 DNA reads TGTGCCATTAGCGGGAGTCAGGGTTGGAATGAGCAGTTCTTC.

The CDR3 region is CASSTSQGAVGYTF. The DNA of the CDR3 is TGTGCCAGCTCTACTAGCCAGGGGGCGGTTGGCTACACCTTC. The chain is built from TRBV6-5 and TRBJ1-2, with TRBD1 matching over 8 bases. Per germline, CDR1 MNHEY and CDR2 SVGAGI. V shed 8 bases and J 7 bases; nucleotides not matched to a gene: 12. The CDR3 totals 14 residues.

The CDR3 here is CASSVDPWTSGVNEQFF. CDR3 sequence (DNA): TGTGCCAGCAGCGTAGACCCATGGACTAGCGGGGTCAATGAGCAGTTCTTC. The chain couples TRBV9 to TRBJ2-1, with 12 bases matching TRBD2. Germline V gives CDR1 SGDLS, CDR2 YYNGEE. The CDR3 is 17 amino acids. V shed 0 bases and J 6 bases; nucleotides not matched to a gene: 7.

The V call is TRBV6-7, the J call TRBJ1-1, with D possibly matching TRBD1 (5 bases). TRBV6-7 is given ORF status, its function remaining uncertain. V was shortened by 6 bases and J by 4 bases, with 21 bases between the two germline ends. CDR3 length equals 16 residues. CDR3 amino acids: CASSKRGTPDLTEAFF. The CDR3 DNA is TGTGCCAGCAGCAAACGCGGGACGCCGGATCTCACTGAAGCTTTCTTT.

This chain links TRBV18 with TRBJ2-7; 12 bases align to TRBD1. Germline V gives CDR1 KGHSH, CDR2 LQKENI. The CDR3 has 16 residues. With 2 bases clipped from V and 6 bases from J, the junction kept 8 bases outside the gene matches. CDR3 in amino acids: CASSPRPGQGALEQYF. CDR3 nucleotide sequence: TGTGCCAGCTCACCAAGGCCGGGACAGGGGGCTCTCGAGCAGTACTTC.

The chain carries TRBV4-1 and TRBJ2-1; 8 bases agree with TRBD1. V shed 2 bases, J shed 10 bases, and the junction held 1 base outside the gene matches. The CDR3 loop spans 12 amino acids. The germline gives CDR1 MGHRA, CDR2 YSYEKL. CDR3 residues: CASSQWDREQFF. The CDR3 nucleotides are TGCGCCAGCAGCCAATGGGACAGGGAGCAGTTCTTC.

The genes are TRBV4-3 and TRBJ2-3; 8 positions agree with TRBD1. With 0 bases clipped from V and 5 bases from J, the junction kept 16 bases outside the gene matches. The CDR3 totals 19 residues. Germline values: CDR1 LGHNA, CDR2 YSLEER. The CDR3 spells CASSQDLTGVTGHGDTQYF. The CDR3 nucleotides read TGCGCCAGCAGCCAAGACTTGACAGGGGTGACGGGGCACGGAGATACGCAGTATTTT.

The chain is built from TRBV6-6 and TRBJ1-5, with TRBD1 matching 7 bases. V was pared by 6 bases and J by 4 bases, with 9 bases of the junction left unmatched. The germline V gene encodes CDR1 MNHNY and CDR2 SVGAGI (reference sequence). CDR3 length: 15 amino acids. The CDR3: CASSPGQVRNQPQHF. The CDR3 DNA reads TGTGCCAGCAGCCCCGGACAGGTCAGGAATCAGCCCCAGCATTTT.

The chain recombines TRBV27 with TRBJ2-1; 8 bases agree with TRBD2. Trimming removed 10 bases from V and 8 bases from J; junction bases left unmatched: 13. Germline lookup yields CDR1 MNHEY and CDR2 SMNVEV (reference sequence). CDR3 size: 14 residues. The CDR3 loop reads CATQRGGRLHEQFF. The DNA for the CDR3 is TGTGCCACTCAAAGGGGCGGGAGGTTACATGAGCAGTTCTTC.

This clone was recorded a few times. CDR3 nucleotides: TGTGCCAGCAGCGCGGTAGGCGGCTACCTTTCATTCTTC. It encodes CASSAVGGYLSFF. The chain is built from TRBV2 and TRBJ2-1; D gene uncertain. Trimming shortened V by 6 bases and J by 16 bases, and 22 bases separated the two germline ends. The CDR3 consists of 13 residues. Germline CDR1 SNHLY, CDR2 FYNNEI.

The gene calls are TRBV5-1 and TRBJ2-5, with TRBD2 as a possible D gene (5 bases). The DNA end lines up better with TRBJ2-7; the J call may be wrong. CDR3 size: 13 residues. Germline V gene data show CDR1 as SGHRS and CDR2 as YFSETQ. CDR3 in amino acids: CASTRWGAYEQYF. For the CDR3, the DNA is TGCGCCAGTACTCGTTGGGGAGCCTACGAGCAGTACTTC.

This clone was seen a few times. The chain employs TRBV5-8 and TRBJ1-1, with TRBD1 identical over 9 bases. The CDR3 sequence is 15 residues long. V shed 7 bases and J 5 bases; nucleotides not matched to a gene: 12. Germline CDR1 is SGHTS and CDR2 is YDEGEE. DNA of the CDR3: TGTGCCAGCGACAGTTGGGGACAGGGAAGGACTGAAGCTTTCTTT. It is translated as CASDSWGQGRTEAFF.

The J gene is TRBJ1-4, the V gene TRBV18; TRBD1 aligns across 8 bases. In germline, CDR1 is KGHSH, CDR2 LQKENI. The V gene end was trimmed by 3 bases and the J gene end by 8 bases; junction bases not matched to a gene: 5. The CDR3 is made up of 14 amino acids. For the CDR3, the DNA is TGTGCCAGCTCACCGGACAGGGTAGGGGAAAAACTGTTTTTT. Translation gives CASSPDRVGEKLFF.

The chain links TRBV30 to TRBJ1-5, with a tentative D call TRBD1 (5 bases). This CDR3 spans 14 amino acids. The germline gives CDR1 GTSNPN, CDR2 SVGIG (reference sequence). V dropped 1 base and J dropped 1 base, with 8 bases sitting between them. The CDR3 loop reads CAWSGRVSNQPQHF. CDR3 coding DNA: TGTGCCTGGAGTGGCAGGGTCAGCAATCAGCCCCAGCATTTT. Drawing the rest from reference TRBV30 and TRBJ1-5, the complete variable domain is SQTIHQWPATLVQPVGSPLSLECTVEGTSNPNLYWYRQAAGRGLQLLFYSVGIGQISSEVPQNLSASRPQDRQFILSSKKLLLSDSGFYLCAWSGRVSNQPQHFGDGTRLSIL.

Turning to this clone: Relative to the germline gene, one junction end is altered; a read error may explain this. This rearrangement joins TRBV29-1 to TRBJ1-5; tentative D call: TRBD1 (6 bases). The length of the CDR3 is 12 residues. Germline assignment: CDR1 SQVTM and CDR2 ANQGSEA. Here the CDR3 DNA reads TGCAGCGCCCAGGGGAGCAATCGGCCCCAGCATTTT. It is translated as CSAQGSNRPQHF.

The rearrangement links TRBV30 to TRBJ2-1, with 9 bases lining up with TRBD1. Germline V gives CDR1 GTSNPN, CDR2 SVGIG (reference sequence). The V and J ends lost 0 bases and 9 bases, in that order; junction bases with no gene match: 3. The CDR3 sequence is 13 residues long. The CDR3: CAWSVQGAGEQFF. DNA of the CDR3: TGTGCCTGGAGTGTACAGGGGGCCGGTGAGCAGTTCTTC.

The chain joins TRBV2 to TRBJ1-1; no firm D call. Germline V gene data show CDR1 as SNHLY and CDR2 as FYNNEI. The CDR3 totals 12 residues. V lost 10 bases and J 1 base, leaving 10 bases between the germline ends. The CDR3 region has the DNA TGTGCCACTCAAGAGAGGAACACTGAAGCTTTCTTT. The encoded protein is CATQERNTEAFF.

This clone came up a few times. One junction end does not reproduce the germline sequence, and a read error may be involved. V is TRBV4-1 and J is TRBJ2-1, with 10 bases identical to TRBD2. The germline V gene encodes CDR1 MGHRA and CDR2 YSYEKL. The CDR3 consists of 15 residues. CDR3 nucleotide sequence: TGTGCCAGCAGCCTTCTAGCGGGGGACTACAATGAGCAGTTCTTC. This sequence encodes CASSLLAGDYNEQFF.

The chain joins TRBV19 to TRBJ1-2; D not certain. This CDR3 comprises 15 residues. V gave up 3 bases and J gave up 3 bases, with 14 bases separating them. Germline-derived CDR1 and CDR2 are LNHDA and SQIVND (reference sequence). CDR3 sequence: CASSIEPHRDYGYTF. CDR3 nucleotide sequence: TGTGCCAGTAGTATTGAGCCGCACCGCGACTATGGCTACACCTTC.

The chain employs TRBV19 and TRBJ1-3; a weak D match, TRBD1 (5 bases). The CDR3 totals 16 residues. Trimming took off 7 bases at V and 0 bases at J, with 16 bases between the two ends. Germline CDR1 LNHDA, CDR2 SQIVND (reference sequence). The chain's CDR3 is CASKEVDSYSGNTIYF. CDR3 nucleotides: TGTGCCAGTAAAGAAGTAGACAGTTACTCTGGAAACACCATATATTTT.

This sequence joins TRBV27 and TRBJ2-7; 8 bases line up with TRBD1. Germline V CDR1 and CDR2: MNHEY, SMNVEV (reference sequence). The V gene end was trimmed by 6 bases and the J gene end by 9 bases; junction bases not matched to a gene: 22. The CDR3 has 17 amino acids. CDR3 residues: CASRPWLLDRERVGQYF. The DNA of the CDR3 is TGTGCCAGCAGACCCTGGCTCCTGGACAGGGAGCGGGTAGGGCAGTACTTC.

The rearrangement uses TRBV18 and TRBJ1-4; 7 nucleotides match TRBD1. The trim removed 3 bases at V and 0 bases at J, leaving 1 base unmatched. The CDR3 runs to 15 residues. Germline CDR1 and CDR2: KGHSH and LQKENI. CDR3 DNA: TGTGCCAGCTCACCGACAGGGTCAACTAATGAAAAACTGTTTTTT. The encoded protein is CASSPTGSTNEKLFF.

This clone was seen a handful of times. The rearrangement links TRBV6-1 to TRBJ2-3; 7 positions match TRBD1. Germline V gene data show CDR1 as MNHNS and CDR2 as SASEGT. The CDR3 sequence is 14 residues long. With V trimmed by 5 bases and J by 2 bases, 4 bases remained unmatched. The CDR3 spells CASSSGQDTDTQYF. CDR3 in DNA: TGTGCCAGCAGTTCCGGACAGGACACAGATACGCAGTATTTT.